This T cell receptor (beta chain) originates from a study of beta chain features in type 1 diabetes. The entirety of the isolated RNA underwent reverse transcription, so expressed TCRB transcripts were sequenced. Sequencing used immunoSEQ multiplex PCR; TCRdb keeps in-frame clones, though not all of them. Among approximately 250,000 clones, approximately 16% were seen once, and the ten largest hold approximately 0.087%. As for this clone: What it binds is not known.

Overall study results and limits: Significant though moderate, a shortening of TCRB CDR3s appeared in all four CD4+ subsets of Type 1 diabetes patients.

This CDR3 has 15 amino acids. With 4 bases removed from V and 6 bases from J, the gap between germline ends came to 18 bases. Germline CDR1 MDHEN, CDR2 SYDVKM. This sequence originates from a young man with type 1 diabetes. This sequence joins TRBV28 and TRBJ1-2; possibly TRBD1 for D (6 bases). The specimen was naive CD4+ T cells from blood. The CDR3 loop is CASSSGGVLTDGYTF. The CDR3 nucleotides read TGTGCCAGCAGTTCGGGGGGCGTCCTTACTGATGGCTACACCTTC.